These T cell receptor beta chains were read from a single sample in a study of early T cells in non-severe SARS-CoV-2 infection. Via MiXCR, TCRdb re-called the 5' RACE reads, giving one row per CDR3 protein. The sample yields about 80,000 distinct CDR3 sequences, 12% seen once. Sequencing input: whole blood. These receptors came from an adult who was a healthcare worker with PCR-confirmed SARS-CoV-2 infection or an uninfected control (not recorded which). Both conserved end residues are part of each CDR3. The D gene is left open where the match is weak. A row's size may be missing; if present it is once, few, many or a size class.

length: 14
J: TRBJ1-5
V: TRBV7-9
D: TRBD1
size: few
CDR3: CASSRDSVNQPQHF
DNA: TGTGCCAGCAGCCGGGACAGCGTCAATCAGCCCCAGCATTTT

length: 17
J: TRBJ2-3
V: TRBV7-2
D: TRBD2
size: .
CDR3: CASPLAWTSGSADTQYF
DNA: TGTGCCAGCCCCCTAGCCTGGACTAGCGGGAGTGCAGATACGCAGTATTTT

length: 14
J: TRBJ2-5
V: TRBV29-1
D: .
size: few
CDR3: CSVEEQLFGETQYF
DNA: TGCAGCGTTGAAGAACAACTCTTTGGCGAGACCCAGTACTTC

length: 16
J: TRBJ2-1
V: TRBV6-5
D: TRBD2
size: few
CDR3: CASSSGTSGRVDEQFF
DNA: TGTGCCAGCAGTTCCGGGACTAGCGGGAGGGTCGATGAGCAGTTCTTC

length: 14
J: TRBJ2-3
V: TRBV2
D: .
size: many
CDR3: CASSGGQRTDTQYF
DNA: TGTGCCTCCTCCGGCGGGCAACGCACAGATACGCAGTATTTT

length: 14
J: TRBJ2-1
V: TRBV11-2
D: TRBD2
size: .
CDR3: CASSLSAGGNEQFF
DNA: TGTGCCAGCAGCTTATCGGCGGGAGGGAATGAGCAGTTCTTC

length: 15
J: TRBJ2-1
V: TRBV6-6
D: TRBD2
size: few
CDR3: CASSRGGSSYNEQFF
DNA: TGTGCCAGCAGCCGGGGGGGAAGCTCCTACAATGAGCAGTTCTTC

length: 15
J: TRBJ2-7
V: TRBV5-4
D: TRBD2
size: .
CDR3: CASSPGGPKVYEQYF
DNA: TGTGCCAGCAGCCCGGGGGGTCCTAAAGTCTACGAGCAGTACTTC

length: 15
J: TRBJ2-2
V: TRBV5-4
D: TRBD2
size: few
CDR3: CASSQAGGGTGELFF
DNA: TGTGCCAGCAGCCAAGCGGGAGGAGGCACCGGGGAGCTGTTTTTT

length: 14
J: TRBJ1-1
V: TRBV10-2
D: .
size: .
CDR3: CASSETVAGGEAFF
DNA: TGCGCCAGCAGTGAGACCGTGGCTGGGGGTGAAGCTTTCTTT

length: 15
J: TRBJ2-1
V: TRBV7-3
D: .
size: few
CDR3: CASSSPGTTTNEQFF
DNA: TGTGCCAGCAGCTCTCCCGGGACCACTACGAATGAGCAGTTCTTC

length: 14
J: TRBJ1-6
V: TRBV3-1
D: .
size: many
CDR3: CASSRKGIDSPLHF
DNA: TGTGCCAGCAGTCGTAAGGGGATAGATTCACCCCTCCACTTT

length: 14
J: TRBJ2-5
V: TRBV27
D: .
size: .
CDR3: CASSLMLGQETQYF
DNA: TGTGCCAGCAGTTTAATGTTAGGCCAAGAGACCCAGTACTTC

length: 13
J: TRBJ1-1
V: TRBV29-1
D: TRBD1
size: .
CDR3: CSVDRGQNTEAFF
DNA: TGCAGCGTTGACAGGGGGCAAAACACTGAAGCTTTCTTT

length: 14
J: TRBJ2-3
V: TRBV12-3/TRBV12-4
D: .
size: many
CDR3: CASSLSTSSDTQYF
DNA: TGTGCCAGCAGTTTGTCGACTAGTTCAGATACGCAGTATTTT

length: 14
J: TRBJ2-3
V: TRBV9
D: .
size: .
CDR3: CASSVREVTDTQYF
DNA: TGTGCCAGCAGCGTACGGGAAGTCACAGATACGCAGTATTTT

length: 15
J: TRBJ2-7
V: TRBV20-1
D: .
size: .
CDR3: CSARGVGRSSYEQYF
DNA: TGCAGTGCTAGAGGGGTTGGCAGGAGCTCCTACGAGCAGTACTTC

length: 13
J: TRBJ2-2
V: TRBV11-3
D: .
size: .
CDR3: CASRNANTGELFF
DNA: TGTGCCAGCCGGAATGCGAACACCGGGGAGCTGTTTTTT

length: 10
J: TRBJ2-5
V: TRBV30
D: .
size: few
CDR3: CASSGPRTYF
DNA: TGTGCCTCCTCCGGGCCGAGGACTTACTTC

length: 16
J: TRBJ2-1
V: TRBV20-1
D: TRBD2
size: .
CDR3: CSASISGRGAYNVQFF
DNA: TGCAGTGCTAGTATCAGCGGGAGAGGCGCCTACAATGTGCAGTTCTTC

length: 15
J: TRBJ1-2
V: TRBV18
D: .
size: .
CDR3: CASSPGQRLVGGYTF
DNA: TGTGCCAGCTCACCAGGTCAGAGACTGGTTGGTGGCTACACCTTC

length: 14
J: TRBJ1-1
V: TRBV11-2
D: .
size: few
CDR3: CASSLPRQNTEAFF
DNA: TGTGCCAGCAGCTTGCCTCGGCAGAACACTGAAGCTTTCTTT

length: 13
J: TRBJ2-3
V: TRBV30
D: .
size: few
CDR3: CAWSPTLADTQYF
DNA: TGTGCCTGGAGTCCTACGCTAGCAGATACGCAGTATTTT

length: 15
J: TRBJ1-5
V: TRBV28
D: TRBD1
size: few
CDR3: CASSPGTGGEQPQHF
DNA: TGTGCCAGCAGTCCAGGGACAGGGGGTGAACAGCCCCAGCATTTT

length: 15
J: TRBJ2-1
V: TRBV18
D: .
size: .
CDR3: CASSFGPSSYNEQFF
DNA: TGTGCCAGCTCGTTTGGACCAAGCTCCTACAATGAGCAGTTCTTC

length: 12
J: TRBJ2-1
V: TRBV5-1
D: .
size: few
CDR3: CASSLSPNEQFF
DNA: TGCGCCAGCAGCTTGTCCCCTAATGAGCAGTTCTTC

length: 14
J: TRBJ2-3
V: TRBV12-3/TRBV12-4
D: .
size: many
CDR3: CASSLGAVTDTQYF
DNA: TGTGCCAGCAGTTTAGGAGCGGTCACAGATACGCAGTATTTT

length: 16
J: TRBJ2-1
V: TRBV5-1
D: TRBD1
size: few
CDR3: CASSLVGGQPYNEQFF
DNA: TGCGCCAGCAGCTTGGTAGGGGGACAGCCTTACAATGAGCAGTTCTTC

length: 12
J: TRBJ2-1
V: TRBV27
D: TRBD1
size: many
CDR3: CASWDSYNEQFF
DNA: TGTGCCAGTTGGGACAGTTACAATGAGCAGTTCTTC

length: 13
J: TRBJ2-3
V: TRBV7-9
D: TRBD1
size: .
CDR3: CASSSGDRDTQYF
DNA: TGTGCCAGCAGCTCAGGGGACAGGGATACGCAGTATTTT

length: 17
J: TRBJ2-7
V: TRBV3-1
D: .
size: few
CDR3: CASSQENMAGSSYEQYF
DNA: TGTGCCAGCAGCCAAGAGAATATGGCAGGTAGCTCCTACGAGCAGTACTTC

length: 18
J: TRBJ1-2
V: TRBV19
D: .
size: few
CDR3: CASRRIPGGADLLYGYTF
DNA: TGTGCCAGTAGACGCATCCCGGGGGGAGCGGACCTCCTCTATGGCTACACCTTC

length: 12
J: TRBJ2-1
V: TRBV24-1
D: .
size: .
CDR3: CATSDYGNEQFF
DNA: TGTGCCACCAGTGATTATGGGAATGAGCAGTTCTTC

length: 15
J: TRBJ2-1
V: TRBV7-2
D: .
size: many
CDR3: CASSFGLGRGSEQFF
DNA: TGTGCCAGCAGCTTCGGACTTGGCCGAGGTAGTGAGCAGTTCTTC

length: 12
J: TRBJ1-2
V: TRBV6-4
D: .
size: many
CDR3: CASGDRNYGYTF
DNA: TGTGCCAGCGGAGACAGGAACTATGGCTACACCTTC

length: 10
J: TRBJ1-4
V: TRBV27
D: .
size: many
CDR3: CASQGEKLFF
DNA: TGTGCCAGCCAAGGTGAAAAACTGTTTTTT

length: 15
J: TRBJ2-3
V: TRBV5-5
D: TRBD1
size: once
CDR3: CASSLGGTGADTQYF
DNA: TGTGCCAGCAGCTTGGGGGGGACAGGGGCAGATACGCAGTATTTT

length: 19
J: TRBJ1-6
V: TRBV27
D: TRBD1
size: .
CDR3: CASSLEYPGQRMYNSPLHF
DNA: TGTGCCAGCAGTCTCGAGTATCCGGGACAGCGAATGTATAATTCACCCCTCCACTTT

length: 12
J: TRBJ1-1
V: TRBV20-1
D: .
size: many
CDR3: CSASDRPYEAFF
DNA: TGCAGTGCTTCCGACAGGCCCTATGAAGCTTTCTTT

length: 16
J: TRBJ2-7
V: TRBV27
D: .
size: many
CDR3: CASSPHWSESSYEQYF
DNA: TGTGCCAGCAGCCCCCATTGGAGCGAGAGCTCCTACGAGCAGTACTTC

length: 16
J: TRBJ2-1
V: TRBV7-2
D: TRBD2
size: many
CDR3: CASSFLAGILYNEQFF
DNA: TGTGCCAGCAGCTTCCTAGCGGGGATCCTCTACAATGAGCAGTTCTTC

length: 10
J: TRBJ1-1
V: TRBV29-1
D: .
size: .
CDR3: CSVWRDEALF
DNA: TGCAGCGTTTGGAGAGATGAAGCTCTCTTT